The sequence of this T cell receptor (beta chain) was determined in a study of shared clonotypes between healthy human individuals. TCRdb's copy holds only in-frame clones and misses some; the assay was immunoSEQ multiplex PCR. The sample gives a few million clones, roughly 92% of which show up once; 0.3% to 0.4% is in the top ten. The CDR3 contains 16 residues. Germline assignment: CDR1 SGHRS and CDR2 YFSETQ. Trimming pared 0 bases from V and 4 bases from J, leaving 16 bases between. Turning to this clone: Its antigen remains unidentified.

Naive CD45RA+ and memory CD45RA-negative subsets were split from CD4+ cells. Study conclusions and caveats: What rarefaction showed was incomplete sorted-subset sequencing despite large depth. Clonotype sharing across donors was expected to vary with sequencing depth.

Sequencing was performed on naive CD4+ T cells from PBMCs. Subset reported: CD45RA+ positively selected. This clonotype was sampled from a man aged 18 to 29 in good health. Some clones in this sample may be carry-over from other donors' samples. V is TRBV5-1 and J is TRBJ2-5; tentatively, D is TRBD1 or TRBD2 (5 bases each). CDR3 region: CASSLAESVRGETQYF. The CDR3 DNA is TGCGCCAGCAGCTTGGCCGAGTCGGTGAGGGGAGAGACCCAGTACTTC.